This paragraph reports one T cell receptor beta chain. The antigen is unknown. CDR1 and CDR2 from the germline V gene are KGHSY and FQNENV. Trimming cost V 0 bases and J 4 bases, with 13 bases left between them. The CDR3 extends over 15 amino acids. The data stem from a study of identical twins. Unique molecular identifiers were present on cDNA, and template switching added a universal primer site. TCRdb re-derived calls from the 5' RACE reads in MiXCR, one entry per CDR3 protein. The sample comprises roughly 770,000 distinct CDR3 sequences, around a sixth of which are singletons, and around 13% rests with the top ten. Study-wide results and limits: Alpha sequences that were out-of-frame and twin-shared showed an excess of low generation probability. The models systematically underestimated how much out-of-frame TCR alpha was shared in monozygotic twins. With beta out-of-frame sequences, excess sharing by twins was weaker.

This sample was shared with a second study, whose subject was T cells expressing NK-cell markers.

The chain combines TRBV16 with TRBJ2-7, with D perhaps matching TRBD1 (5 bases). The receptor was derived from a woman aged 18-30 years in good health. Sequenced material: PBMCs. The DNA of the CDR3 is TGTGCCAGCAGCCAATCTCAGGGCCAGACTTACGAGCAGTACTTC. Translation: CASSQSQGQTYEQYF.